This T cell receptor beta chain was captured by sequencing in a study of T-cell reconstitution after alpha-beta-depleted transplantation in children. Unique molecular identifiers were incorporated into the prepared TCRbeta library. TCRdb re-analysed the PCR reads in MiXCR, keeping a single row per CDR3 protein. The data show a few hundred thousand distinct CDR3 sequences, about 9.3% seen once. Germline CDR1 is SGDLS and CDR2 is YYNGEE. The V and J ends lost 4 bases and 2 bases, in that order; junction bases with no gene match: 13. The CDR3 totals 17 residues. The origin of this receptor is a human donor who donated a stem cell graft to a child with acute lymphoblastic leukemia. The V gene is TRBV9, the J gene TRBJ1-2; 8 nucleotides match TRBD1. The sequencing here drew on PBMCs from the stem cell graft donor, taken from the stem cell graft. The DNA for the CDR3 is TGTGCCAGCAGCCCCACAGGGGGGACAGAGACCAACTATGGCTACACCTTC. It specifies CASSPTGGTETNYGYTF.